The present TCR beta chain was sequenced within a study of T cell repertoires in cytomegalovirus infection. Whole-study context: A matching HLA type, together with CMV infection, was signaled by public TCR beta signatures. Study-level results: Summed public TCR beta family frequency identified CMV carriers bearing the relevant HLA.

TCRdb used MiXCR to reprocess the reads, holding one entry per CDR3 protein. The table records over 450,000 distinct CDR3 sequences, roughly 12% of them present only once. There are 16 residues in the CDR3. Germline V gene data show CDR1 as SGHRS and CDR2 as YFSETQ. V was trimmed by 0 bases and J by 1 base, leaving 12 bases between them. This clonotype turned up a few times. The antigen remains undetermined. The chain joins TRBV5-1 to TRBJ2-3, with D possibly being TRBD2 (6 bases). The sample taken for sequencing was PBMCs. This receptor was taken from a human donor in good health (CMV status not recorded). Some clones in this sample may be carry-over from other donors' samples. DNA for the CDR3: TGCGCCAGCAGCTTGGATGGGAGGCGGGGCACAGATACGCAGTATTTT. It is translated as CASSLDGRRGTDTQYF.